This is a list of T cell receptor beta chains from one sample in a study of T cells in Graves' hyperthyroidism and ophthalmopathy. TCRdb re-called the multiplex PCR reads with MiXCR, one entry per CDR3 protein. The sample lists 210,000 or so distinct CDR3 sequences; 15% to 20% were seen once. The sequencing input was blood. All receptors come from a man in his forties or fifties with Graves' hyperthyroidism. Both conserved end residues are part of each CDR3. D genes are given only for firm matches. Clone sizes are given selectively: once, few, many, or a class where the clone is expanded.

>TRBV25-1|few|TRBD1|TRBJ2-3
TGTGCCAGCAGTGAATCCGGACAGGGCACAGATACGCAGTATTTT
CASSESGQGTDTQYF
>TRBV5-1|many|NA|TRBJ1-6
TGCGCCAGCAGCTGGGGAGGACTCAATTCACCCCTCCACTTT
CASSWGGLNSPLHF
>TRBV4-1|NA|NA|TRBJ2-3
TGCGCCAGCAGCCAACCAGGGTCCAGCACAGATACGCAGTATTTT
CASSQPGSSTDTQYF
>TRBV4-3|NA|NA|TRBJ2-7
TGCGCCAGCAGCCAAGATCCGGGGTCTAGGGCCCCCTACGAGCAGTACTTC
CASSQDPGSRAPYEQYF
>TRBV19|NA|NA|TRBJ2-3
TGTGCCAGTAGTATTCCCCGGGATTCAGATACGCAGTATTTT
CASSIPRDSDTQYF
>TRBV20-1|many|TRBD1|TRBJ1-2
TGCAGTGGACGGGACAGCGAATATGGCTACACCTTC
CSGRDSEYGYTF
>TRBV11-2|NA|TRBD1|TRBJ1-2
TGTGCCAGCAGCCCTCCGGGACAGAAAAATGGCTACACCTTC
CASSPPGQKNGYTF
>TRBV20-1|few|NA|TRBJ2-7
TGCAGTGCTAGGGGACGGACCCTCTACGAGCAGTACTTC
CSARGRTLYEQYF
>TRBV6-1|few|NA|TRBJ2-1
TGTGCCAGCAGTAACCCCGGGGGGCCCATCAATGAGCAGTTCTTC
CASSNPGGPINEQFF
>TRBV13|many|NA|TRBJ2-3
TGTGCCAGCAGACTCTCGGGCCTTCACGGTACGCAGTATTTT
CASRLSGLHGTQYF
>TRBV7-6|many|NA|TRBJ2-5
TGTGCCAGCAGCTCGCTACAGGAGCGGAAGACCCAGTACTTC
CASSSLQERKTQYF
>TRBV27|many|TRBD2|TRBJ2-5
TGTGCCAGCAGTCTCCGGGCGGGGGAAGAGACCCAGTACTTC
CASSLRAGEETQYF
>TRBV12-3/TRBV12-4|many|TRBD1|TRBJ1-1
TGTGCCAGCAGTTTTTCTGGACAGGACGAAGCTTTCTTT
CASSFSGQDEAFF
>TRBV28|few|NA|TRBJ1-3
TGTGCCAGCAGTTTTCTTACAGACCCTTCTGGAAACACCATATATTTT
CASSFLTDPSGNTIYF
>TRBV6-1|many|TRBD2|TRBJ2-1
TGTGCCAGCAGTGAAAGAGGACTAGCGGGCCTTAGCTCCTACAATGAGCAGTTCTTC
CASSERGLAGLSSYNEQFF
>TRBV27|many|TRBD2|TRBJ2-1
TGTGCCAGCAGTCCTACTAGCGCACTATACAATGAGCAGTTCTTC
CASSPTSALYNEQFF
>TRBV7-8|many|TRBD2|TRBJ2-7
TGTGCCAGCAGCATGACTAGCGGGAGCACCTACGAGCAGTACTTC
CASSMTSGSTYEQYF
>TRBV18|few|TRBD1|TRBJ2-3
TGTGCCAGCTCACCCCTCAAACAGGGGGCCACAGATACGCAGTATTTT
CASSPLKQGATDTQYF
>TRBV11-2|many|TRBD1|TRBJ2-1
TGTGCCAGCAGCACTCCGGGACAGGGGGTGCATGAGCAGTTCTTC
CASSTPGQGVHEQFF
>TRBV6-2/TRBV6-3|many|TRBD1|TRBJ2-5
TGTGCCAGCAATAGGCTACAGGGGAAAGAGACCCAGTACTTC
CASNRLQGKETQYF
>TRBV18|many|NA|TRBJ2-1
TGTGCCAGCTCATACGGGGACTCCTACAATGAGCAGTTCTTC
CASSYGDSYNEQFF
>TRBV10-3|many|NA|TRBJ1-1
TGTGCCATCAGTCTACGGGAAGGGGGTATAAATACTGAAGCTTTCTTT
CAISLREGGINTEAFF
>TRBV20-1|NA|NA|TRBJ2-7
TGCAGTGCTAGGGCTAGCGCCTGGTACGAGCAGTACTTC
CSARASAWYEQYF
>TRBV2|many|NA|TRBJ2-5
TGTGCCAGCAGTACAGAGTCCTCTAGGACCCAGTACTTC
CASSTESSRTQYF
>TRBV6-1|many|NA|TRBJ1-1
TGTGCCAGCAGTGAAGAGGGGGGCTACACTGAAGCTTTCTTT
CASSEEGGYTEAFF
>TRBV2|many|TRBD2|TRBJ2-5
TGTGCCAGCGGGGGGGGAGGGCCGTACCAAGAGACCCAGTACTTC
CASGGGGPYQETQYF
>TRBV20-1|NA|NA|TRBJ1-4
TGCAGTGCTAGAGATCCCCAGACTGCAACTAATGAAAAACTGTTTTTT
CSARDPQTATNEKLFF
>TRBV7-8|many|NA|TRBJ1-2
TGTGCCAGCAGCTTAGGGAGAGGGCCCTATGGCTACACCTTC
CASSLGRGPYGYTF
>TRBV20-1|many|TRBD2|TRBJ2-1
TGCAGTGCTGATAGCGGGAGGTCCTACAATGAGCAGTTCTTC
CSADSGRSYNEQFF
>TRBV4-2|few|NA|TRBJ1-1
TGTGCCAGCAGCCCGGATATATCCCGTGAAGCTTTCTTT
CASSPDISREAFF
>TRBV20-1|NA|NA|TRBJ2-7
TGCAGTGCTAATCCGAGGACCTACGAGCAGTACTTC
CSANPRTYEQYF